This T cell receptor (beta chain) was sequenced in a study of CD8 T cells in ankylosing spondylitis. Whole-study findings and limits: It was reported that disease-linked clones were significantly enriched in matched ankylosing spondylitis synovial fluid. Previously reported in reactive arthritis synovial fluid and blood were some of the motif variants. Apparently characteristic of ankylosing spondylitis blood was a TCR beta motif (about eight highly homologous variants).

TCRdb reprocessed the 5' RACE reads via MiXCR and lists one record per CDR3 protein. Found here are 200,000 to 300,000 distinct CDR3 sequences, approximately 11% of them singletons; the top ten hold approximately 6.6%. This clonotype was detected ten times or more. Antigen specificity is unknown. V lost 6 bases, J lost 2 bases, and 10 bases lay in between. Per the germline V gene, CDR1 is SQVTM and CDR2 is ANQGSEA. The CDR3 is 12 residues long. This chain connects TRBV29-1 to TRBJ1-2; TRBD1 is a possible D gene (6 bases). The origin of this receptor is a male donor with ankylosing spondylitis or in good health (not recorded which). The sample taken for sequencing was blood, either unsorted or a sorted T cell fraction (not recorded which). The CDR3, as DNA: TGCAGCGTAGGACAGAGCAACTATGGCTACACCTTC. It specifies CSVGQSNYGYTF.